The present entry profiles one T cell receptor (beta chain) with its context. These data are taken from a study of CD8 T cells in Susac syndrome. Random hexamers served to reverse transcribe roughly 0.5 to 1 ug RNA. The authors amplified TCR beta CDR3 across 54 Vbeta and 13 Jbeta using immunoSEQ multiplex PCR. One entry per CDR3 protein results from TCRdb running MiXCR on the immunoSEQ multiplex PCR reads. The sample has about 80,000 distinct CDR3 sequences; around 94% are singletons. J was trimmed by 1 base and V by 5 bases; bases with no gene match: 2. CDR3 length equals 16 residues. In germline, CDR1 is MDHEN, CDR2 SYDVKM.

The TCR originated in a human donor in good health. The sequenced material came from CD8+ T cells from PBMCs. The chain couples TRBV28 to TRBJ2-1; 13 bases fit TRBD2. The CDR3 protein is CASSPTSGRSYNEQFF. CDR3 coding DNA: TGTGCCAGCAGTCCGACTAGCGGGAGGTCCTACAATGAGCAGTTCTTC.